This T cell receptor (beta chain) was profiled in a study of glioma-infiltrating T cells after dendritic cell vaccination (dated by TCRdb to 2016 to 2018). Study-wide context: A cohort of about 15 glioblastoma patients from Phase I and II dendritic cell vaccination trials was included, of whom 9 were newly diagnosed and 6 had recurrent disease. Survival after dendritic cell vaccination was correlated with TCR sequencing metrics, such as TIL content and the overlap between tumor and blood repertoires. Each patient was given three intradermal dendritic cell vaccine injections, spaced two weeks apart, in the arm below the axilla. The vaccine consisted of monocyte-derived dendritic cells cultured less than 9 days with IL-4 and GM-CSF, then pulsed overnight with autologous tumor lysate. Patients received autologous tumor lysate-pulsed dendritic cell vaccination between about 2002 and 2013. Tumor-infiltrating lymphocyte content was quantified and tumor and blood repertoires were compared in dendritic cell-vaccinated glioblastoma patients by deep sequencing of TCR beta CDR3 regions. General findings and caveats noted by the study authors: TCR clonality showed no direct relationship with survival, which suggests that a diverse polyclonal response may matter. The cohort was small and heterogeneous, with few patients having full blood and tumor sets and even fewer initial-recurrent tumor pairs. The three-group TCR overlap response model was characterized as speculative, and prospective validation of the model was stated to be required. After dendritic cell vaccination, a higher estimated pretreatment TIL content predicted longer time to progression and longer overall survival.

The immunoSEQ assay amplified TCRB CDR3 regions from roughly 2 micrograms of genomic DNA, or from all available DNA when less than that amount was available. Multiplex PCR used 60 forward primers for TCR V beta segments and 13 reverse primers for J beta segments. To estimate reads per starting template, synthetic control templates were spiked into each sample at limiting dilution. Reads of 87 bp were generated by sequencing on the Illumina HiSeq System. In the authors' own workflow: PCR and sequencing errors were removed by a nearest neighbor algorithm that merged closely related sequences. TCR overlap was defined as the percentage of unique tumor TCR beta sequences that were also found in the peripheral blood of the same patient. TCRdb re-hosts the immuneACCESS table, in-frame sequences only. Its copies lack some clones; in the studies checked, an unresolved V gene accounts for under half of them, and the cause for the rest is not known. The V and J calls and clone size were taken over from that table, and D and trimming were inferred from the DNA. In this sample the table shows around 97,000 clones, about four fifths of which occur a single time. Less than 15% of the sample is taken by the ten largest.

Trimmed from V: 3 bases; trimmed from J: 6 bases; junction bases lacking a gene match: 2. The CDR3 runs 14 amino acids, cysteine and phenylalanine included. Only CDR3 DNA remains: 42 bases, in frame from the first base. Sequences MGHRA (CDR1) and YSYEKL (CDR2) are obtained from the germline V gene. To be selected, patients needed enough residual fresh-frozen tumor tissue and more than two years of available survival data. An isocitrate dehydrogenase mutation was not carried by any of the glioblastoma patients, although molecular status was otherwise variable. PBMC collection took place before vaccination, two weeks after the third vaccination, and at tumor progression if progression occurred. The Qiagen DNeasy Blood extraction Kit was used to extract genomic DNA. On this clone: This clone's antigen is unknown. Base qualities are not at hand, and no much larger clone is one base apart.

Source: blood, taken before dendritic cell vaccination. This TCR came from a human donor with glioblastoma. The rearrangement joined TRBV4-1 to TRBJ2-1, with TRBD1 matching 10 junction bases. The CDR3 corresponds to CASSQGQGSNEQFF. The DNA sequence is TGCGCCAGCAGCCAGGGACAGGGGTCCAATGAGCAGTTCTTC.